A selection of T cell receptor beta chains follows, all from one sample in a study of T cell clusters in autoimmune cytopenias. Using the multiplex PCR reads, TCRdb records one entry per CDR3 protein without DNA. This table lists some 9,600 distinct CDR3 sequences. The sample was peripheral blood. The receptors here all came from a human donor with an autoimmune cytopenia or autoimmune hepatitis (not recorded which). The CDR3 runs from the conserved cysteine through the conserved F or W. Some rows have no size entry. The others give once, few or many, or a class for an expanded clone.

abundance,v_gene,j_gene,CDR3aa
-,TRBV27,TRBJ1-1,CASNRQGPNTEAFF
-,TRBV21-1,TRBJ2-7,CASSKGGENPEYF
-,TRBV5-5,TRBJ1-1,CASRLTRGTYEAFF
medium-sized,TRBV10-3,TRBJ2-7,CAISVRGAGENEQYF
-,TRBV24-1,TRBJ2-7,CAAPGDRELYEQYF
-,TRBV6-5,TRBJ1-6,CASSYSIEKNSPLHF
-,TRBV30,TRBJ1-2,CAWSVLREGYGYTF
-,TRBV5-5,TRBJ1-5,CASSPRTGSNQPQHF
-,TRBV7-9,TRBJ2-1,CASSLGTHGNEQFF
-,TRBV4-3,TRBJ2-7,CASSRTGTGYEQYF
-,TRBV12-3/TRBV12-4,TRBJ1-2,CAINDKGSLYGYTF
medium-sized,TRBV19,TRBJ1-5,CASSNRVRQPQHF
medium-sized,TRBV27,TRBJ1-1,CASSTPGTEAFF
medium-sized,TRBV5-6,TRBJ2-5,CASNSRDRQETQYF
-,TRBV11-2,TRBJ2-1,CASSLSGGPGNEQFF
-,TRBV10-3,TRBJ2-7,CAIRESGGNYEQYF
-,TRBV5-6,TRBJ2-1,CASSRRADPHEQFF
medium-sized,TRBV12-3/TRBV12-4,TRBJ2-5,CASRGLAGGHETQYF
-,TRBV20-1,TRBJ2-1,CSANPGLADTYNEQFF
medium-sized,TRBV27,TRBJ2-2,CASSLYTGELFF
-,TRBV29-1,TRBJ2-3,CSVGLAGVVDTQYF
-,TRBV7-9,TRBJ2-3,CASSLARAWGGTDTQYF
medium-sized,TRBV19,TRBJ2-2,CASRASGVAGELFF
-,TRBV10-3,TRBJ1-1,CAISRQNTEAFF
medium-sized,TRBV5-4,TRBJ2-3,CASSLKLSSTDTQYF
medium-sized,TRBV19,TRBJ2-2,CASRDTDRAGELFF
medium-sized,TRBV12-3/TRBV12-4,TRBJ1-5,CASSLAGRVGQPQHF
-,TRBV11-2,TRBJ1-4,CASSLKDRVGEKLFF
-,TRBV4-2,TRBJ1-1,CASSPTGITEDFF
-,TRBV11-3,TRBJ2-3,CASSFVKADTQYF
medium-sized,TRBV30,TRBJ2-7,CAWSVASGREQYF
-,TRBV6-2/TRBV6-3,TRBJ2-7,CASNLGGIGEQYF
-,TRBV6-2/TRBV6-3,TRBJ2-7,CASRASGGYYEQYF
medium-sized,TRBV13,TRBJ1-4,CASSFAGLGNEKLFF
-,TRBV14,TRBJ2-5,CASSQVETQYF
medium-sized,TRBV6-1,TRBJ2-5,CASSLDRGRGETQYF
-,TRBV6-2/TRBV6-3,TRBJ2-1,CASSLAGPYNEQFF
-,TRBV5-8,TRBJ2-5,CASSGRDSQETQYF
-,TRBV20-1,TRBJ2-1,CSARDLRVSSYNEQFF
medium-sized,TRBV19,TRBJ1-2,CASSIGGRGYGYTF
-,TRBV7-9,TRBJ1-5,CASSPTDSSGTGGRQPQHF